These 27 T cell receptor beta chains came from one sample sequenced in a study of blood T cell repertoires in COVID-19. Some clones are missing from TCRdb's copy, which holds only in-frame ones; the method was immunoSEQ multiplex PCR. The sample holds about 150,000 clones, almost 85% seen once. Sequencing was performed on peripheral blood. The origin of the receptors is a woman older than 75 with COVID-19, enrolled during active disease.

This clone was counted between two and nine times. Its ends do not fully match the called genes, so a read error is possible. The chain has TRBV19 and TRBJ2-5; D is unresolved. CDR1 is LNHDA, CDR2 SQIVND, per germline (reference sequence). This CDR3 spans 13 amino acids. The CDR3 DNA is TGTGCCAGTAGTATTTACAGACAAGAAACCCAGTACTTC. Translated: CASSIYRQETQYF.

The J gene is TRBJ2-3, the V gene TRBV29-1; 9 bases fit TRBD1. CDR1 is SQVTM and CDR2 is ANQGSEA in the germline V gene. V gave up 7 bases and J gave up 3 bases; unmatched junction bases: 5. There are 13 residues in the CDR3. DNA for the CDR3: TGCAGCGCCCACAGGGGGCGAACAGATACGCAGTATTTT. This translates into CSAHRGRTDTQYF.

The CDR3 here is CASSPLTLAGGGNEQFF. The CDR3 DNA reads TGTGCCAGCTCACCCCTTACACTAGCGGGAGGCGGGAATGAGCAGTTCTTC. The rearrangement uses TRBV18 and TRBJ2-1, with TRBD2 matching over 12 bases. After removal of 3 bases from V and 7 bases from J, the junction contained 10 bases not matched to a gene. The germline CDR1 and CDR2 sequences are KGHSH and LQKENI. This CDR3 has 17 residues. Full variable domain (rest looked up from reference TRBV18 and TRBJ2-1): NAGVMQNPRHLVRRRGQEARLRCSPMKGHSHVYWYRQLPEEGLKFMVYLQKENIIDESGMPKERFSAEFPKEGPSILRIQQVVRGDSAAYFCASSPLTLAGGGNEQFFGPGTRLTVL.

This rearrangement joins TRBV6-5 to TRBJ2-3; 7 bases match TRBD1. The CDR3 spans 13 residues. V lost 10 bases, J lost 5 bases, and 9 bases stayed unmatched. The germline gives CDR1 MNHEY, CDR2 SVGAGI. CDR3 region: CATTTGYGDTQYF. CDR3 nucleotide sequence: TGTGCCACAACGACAGGGTACGGAGATACGCAGTATTTT.

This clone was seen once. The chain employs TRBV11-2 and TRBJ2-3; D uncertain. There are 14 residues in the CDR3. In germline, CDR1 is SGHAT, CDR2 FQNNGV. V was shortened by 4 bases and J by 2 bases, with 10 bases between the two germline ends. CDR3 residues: CASSSERHTDTQYF. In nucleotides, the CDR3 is TGTGCCAGCAGCTCCGAGAGGCACACAGATACGCAGTATTTT.

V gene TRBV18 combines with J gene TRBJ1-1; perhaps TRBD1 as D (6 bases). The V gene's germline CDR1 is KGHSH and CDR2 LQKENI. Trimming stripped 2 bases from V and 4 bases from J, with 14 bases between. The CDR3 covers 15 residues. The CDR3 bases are TGTGCCAGCTCACCAAGAGGCCGGGGGGCCACTGAAGCTTTCTTT. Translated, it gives CASSPRGRGATEAFF.

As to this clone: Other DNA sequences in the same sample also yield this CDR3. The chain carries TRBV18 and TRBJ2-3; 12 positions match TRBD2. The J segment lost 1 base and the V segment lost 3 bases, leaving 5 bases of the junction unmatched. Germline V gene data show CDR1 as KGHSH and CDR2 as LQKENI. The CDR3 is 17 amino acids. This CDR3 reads CASSPLAGGPGTDTQYF. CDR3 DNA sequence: TGTGCCAGCTCACCCCTAGCGGGGGGGCCGGGCACAGATACGCAGTATTTT.

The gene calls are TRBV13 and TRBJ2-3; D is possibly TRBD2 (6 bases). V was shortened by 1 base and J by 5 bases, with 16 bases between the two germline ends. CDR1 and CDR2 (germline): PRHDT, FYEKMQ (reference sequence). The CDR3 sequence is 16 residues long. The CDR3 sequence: CASSLDPRGLVDTQYF. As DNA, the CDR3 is TGTGCCAGCAGCTTAGACCCGCGGGGCCTGGTAGATACGCAGTATTTT.

In DNA, the CDR3 is TGCAGTGGTGCAGGGGACACTGAAGCTTTCTTT. This sequence encodes CSGAGDTEAFF. The chain combines TRBV20-1 with TRBJ1-1; possibly TRBD1 for D (6 bases). The CDR3 sequence is 11 residues long. Trimming took 7 bases from V and 3 from J, leaving 9 bases between them. Germline CDR1 DFQATT, CDR2 SNEGSKA (reference sequence).

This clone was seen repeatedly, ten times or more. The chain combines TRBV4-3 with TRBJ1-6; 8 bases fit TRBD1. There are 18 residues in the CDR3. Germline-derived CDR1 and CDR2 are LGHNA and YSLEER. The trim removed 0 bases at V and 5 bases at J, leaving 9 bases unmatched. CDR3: CASSQERQGIGNNSPLHF. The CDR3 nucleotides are TGCGCCAGCAGCCAAGAAAGACAGGGGATCGGGAATAATTCACCCCTCCACTTT.

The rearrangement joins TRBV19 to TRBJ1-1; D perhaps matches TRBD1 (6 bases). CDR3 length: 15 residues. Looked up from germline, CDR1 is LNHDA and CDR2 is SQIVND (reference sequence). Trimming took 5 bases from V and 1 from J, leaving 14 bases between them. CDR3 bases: TGTGCCAGTAGTGCGTGGGACAAACCGAACACTGAAGCTTTCTTT. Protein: CASSAWDKPNTEAFF.

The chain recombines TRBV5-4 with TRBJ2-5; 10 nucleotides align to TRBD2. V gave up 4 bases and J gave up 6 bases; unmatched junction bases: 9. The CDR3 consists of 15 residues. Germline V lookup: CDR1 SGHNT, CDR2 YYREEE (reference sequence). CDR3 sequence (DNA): TGTGCCAGCAGCCTCCGACTAGCGGGTCGGAAGACCCAGTACTTC. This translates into CASSLRLAGRKTQYF.

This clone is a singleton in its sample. Written as DNA, the CDR3 is TGCGCCAGCAGCCGGACAGGGGTGTGGGAAAAACTGTTTTTT. This codes for CASSRTGVWEKLFF. The chain is built from TRBV4-1 and TRBJ1-4, with 9 bases matching TRBD1. The CDR3 is made up of 14 amino acids. V was pared by 4 bases and J by 8 bases, with 5 bases of the junction left unmatched. CDR1 and CDR2 (germline): MGHRA, YSYEKL.

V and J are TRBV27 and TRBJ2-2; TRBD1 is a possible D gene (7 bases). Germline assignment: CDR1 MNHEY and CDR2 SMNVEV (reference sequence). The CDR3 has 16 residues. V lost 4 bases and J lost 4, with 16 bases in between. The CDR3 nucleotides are TGTGCCAGCAGTTACGTTGGCAGGGGGGTCACCGGGGAGCTGTTTTTT. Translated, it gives CASSYVGRGVTGELFF.

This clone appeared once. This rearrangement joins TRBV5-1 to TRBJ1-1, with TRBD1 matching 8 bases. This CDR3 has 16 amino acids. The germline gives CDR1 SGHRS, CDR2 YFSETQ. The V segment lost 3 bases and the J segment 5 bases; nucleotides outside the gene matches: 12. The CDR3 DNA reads TGCGCCAGCAGCTGGACTCCTGCAGGGGGCATAACTGAAGCTTTCTTT. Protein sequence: CASSWTPAGGITEAFF.

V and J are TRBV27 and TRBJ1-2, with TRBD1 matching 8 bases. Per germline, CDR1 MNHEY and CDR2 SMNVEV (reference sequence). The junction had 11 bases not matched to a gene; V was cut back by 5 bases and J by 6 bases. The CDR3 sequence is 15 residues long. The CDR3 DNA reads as TGTGCCAGCAGTCCCCTCCCAGCAGGGGGCAATGGCTACACCTTC. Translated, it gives CASSPLPAGGNGYTF.

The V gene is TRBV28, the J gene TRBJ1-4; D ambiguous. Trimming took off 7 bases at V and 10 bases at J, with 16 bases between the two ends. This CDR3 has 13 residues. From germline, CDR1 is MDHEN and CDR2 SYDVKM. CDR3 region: CASTPGVWGKLFF. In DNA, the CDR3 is TGTGCCAGCACCCCCGGGGTTTGGGGAAAACTGTTTTTT.

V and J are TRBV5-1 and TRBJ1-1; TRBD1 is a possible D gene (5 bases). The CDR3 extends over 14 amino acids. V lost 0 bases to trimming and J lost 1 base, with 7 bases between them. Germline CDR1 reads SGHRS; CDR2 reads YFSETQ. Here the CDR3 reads CASSLGTGNTEAFF. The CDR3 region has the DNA TGCGCCAGCAGCTTGGGCACAGGGAACACTGAAGCTTTCTTT.

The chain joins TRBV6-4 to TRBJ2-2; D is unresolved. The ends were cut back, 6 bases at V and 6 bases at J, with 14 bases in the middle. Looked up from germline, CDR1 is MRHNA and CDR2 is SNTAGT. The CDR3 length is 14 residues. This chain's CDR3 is CASSSHGAAGELFF. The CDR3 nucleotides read TGTGCCAGCAGCAGTCATGGTGCGGCCGGGGAGCTGTTTTTT.

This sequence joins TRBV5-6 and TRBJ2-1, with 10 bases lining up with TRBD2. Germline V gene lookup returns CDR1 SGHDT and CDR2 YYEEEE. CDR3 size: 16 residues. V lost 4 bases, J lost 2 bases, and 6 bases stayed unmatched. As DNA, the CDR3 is TGTGCCAGCAGCGTAACACTAGCGGGGCCCTACAATGAGCAGTTCTTC. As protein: CASSVTLAGPYNEQFF. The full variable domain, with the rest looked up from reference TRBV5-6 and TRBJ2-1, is DAGVTQSPTHLIKTRGQQVTLRCSPKSGHDTVSWYQQALGQGPQFIFQYYEEEERQRGNFPDRFSGHQFPNYSSELNVNALLLGDSALYLCASSVTLAGPYNEQFFGPGTRLTVL.

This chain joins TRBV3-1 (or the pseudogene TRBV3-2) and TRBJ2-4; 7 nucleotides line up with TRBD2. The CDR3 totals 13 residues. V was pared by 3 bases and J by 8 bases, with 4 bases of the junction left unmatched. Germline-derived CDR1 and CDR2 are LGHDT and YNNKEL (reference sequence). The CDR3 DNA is TGTGCCAGCAGCCAGACGGGGGGAGACATTCAGTACTTC. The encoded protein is CASSQTGGDIQYF.

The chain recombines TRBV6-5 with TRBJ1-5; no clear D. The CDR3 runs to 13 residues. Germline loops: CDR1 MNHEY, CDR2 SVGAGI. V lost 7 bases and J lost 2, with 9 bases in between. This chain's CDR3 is CASTPSGNQPQHF. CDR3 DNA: TGTGCCAGCACCCCAAGCGGCAATCAGCCCCAGCATTTT.

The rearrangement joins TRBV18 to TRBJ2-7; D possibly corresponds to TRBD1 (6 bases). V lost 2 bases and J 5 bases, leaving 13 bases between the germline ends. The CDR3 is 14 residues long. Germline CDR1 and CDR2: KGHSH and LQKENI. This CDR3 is CASSPSQGQDEQYF. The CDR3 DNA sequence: TGTGCCAGCTCACCAAGTCAGGGGCAGGACGAGCAGTACTTC.

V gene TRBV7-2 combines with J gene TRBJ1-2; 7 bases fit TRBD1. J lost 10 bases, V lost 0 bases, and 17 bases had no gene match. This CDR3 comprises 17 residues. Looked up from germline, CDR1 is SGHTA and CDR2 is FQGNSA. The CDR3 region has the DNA TGTGCCAGCAGCTTAGCTCCCCCAAGACAGGGCATTTACGACTACACCTTC. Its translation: CASSLAPPRQGIYDYTF.

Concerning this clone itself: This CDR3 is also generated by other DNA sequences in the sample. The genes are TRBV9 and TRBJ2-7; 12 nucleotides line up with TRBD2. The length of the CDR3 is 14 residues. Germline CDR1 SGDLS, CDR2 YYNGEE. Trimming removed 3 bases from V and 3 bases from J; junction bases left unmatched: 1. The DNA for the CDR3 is TGTGCCAGCAGCGAGGGACTAGCGGGCTACGAGCAGTACTTC. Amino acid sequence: CASSEGLAGYEQYF. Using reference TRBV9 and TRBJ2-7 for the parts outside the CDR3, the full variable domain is DSGVTQTPKHLITATGQRVTLRCSPRSGDLSVYWYQQSLDQGLQFLIQYYNGEERAKGNILERFSAQQFPDLHSELNLSSLELGDSALYFCASSEGLAGYEQYFGPGTRLTVT.

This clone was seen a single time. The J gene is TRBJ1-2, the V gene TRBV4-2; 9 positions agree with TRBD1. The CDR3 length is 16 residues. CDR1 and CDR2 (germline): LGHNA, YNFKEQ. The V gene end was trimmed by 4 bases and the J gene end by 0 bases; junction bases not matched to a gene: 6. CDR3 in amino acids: CASSRSGTGPNYGYTF. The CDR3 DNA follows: TGTGCCAGCAGCCGTTCAGGGACAGGGCCTAACTATGGCTACACCTTC.

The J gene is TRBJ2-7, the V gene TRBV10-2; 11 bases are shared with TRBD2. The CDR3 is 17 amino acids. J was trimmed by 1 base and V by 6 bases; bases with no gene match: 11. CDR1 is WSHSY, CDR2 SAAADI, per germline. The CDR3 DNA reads TGCGCCAGCAGGCCCCGCCCCACTAGCGGGAGATCCTACGAGCAGTACTTC. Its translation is CASRPRPTSGRSYEQYF.